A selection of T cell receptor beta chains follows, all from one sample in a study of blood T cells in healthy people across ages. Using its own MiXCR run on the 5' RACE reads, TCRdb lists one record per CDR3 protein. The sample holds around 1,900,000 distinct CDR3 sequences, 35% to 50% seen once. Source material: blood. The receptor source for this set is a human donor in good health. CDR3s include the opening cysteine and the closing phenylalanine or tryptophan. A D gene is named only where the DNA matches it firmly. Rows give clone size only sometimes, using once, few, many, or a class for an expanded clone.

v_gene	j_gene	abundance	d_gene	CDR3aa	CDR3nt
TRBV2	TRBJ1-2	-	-	CASRVTTGTSYGYTF	TGTGCCAGCAGGGTTACTACAGGGACTTCCTATGGCTACACCTTC
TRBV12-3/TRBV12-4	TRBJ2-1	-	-	CASIQERGGYNEQFF	TGTGCCAGCATCCAGGAGAGGGGGGGGTACAATGAGCAGTTCTTC
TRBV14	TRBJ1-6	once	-	CASKADNSYNSPLHF	TGTGCCAGCAAAGCGGACAACTCCTATAATTCACCCCTCCACTTT
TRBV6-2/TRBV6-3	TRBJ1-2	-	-	CAGSYNVVDGYTF	TGTGCCGGCAGTTACAACGTAGTCGATGGCTACACCTTC
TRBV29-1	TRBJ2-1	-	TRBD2	CSGGAGGRAAYNEQFF	TGCAGCGGTGGGGCGGGGGGACGGGCCGCTTACAATGAGCAGTTCTTC
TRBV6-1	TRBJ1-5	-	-	CASSEVWAGHNQPQHF	TGTGCCAGCAGTGAAGTCTGGGCAGGCCACAATCAGCCCCAGCATTTT
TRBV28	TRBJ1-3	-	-	CASSKPRAPSGNTIYF	TGTGCCAGCAGTAAGCCCAGGGCCCCCTCTGGAAACACCATATATTTT
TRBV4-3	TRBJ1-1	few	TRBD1	CASSHGDRNTEAFF	TGCGCCAGCAGCCACGGGGACAGGAACACTGAAGCTTTCTTT
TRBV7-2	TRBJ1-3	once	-	CASSLGYQGNTIYF	TGTGCCAGCAGTTTAGGATATCAGGGAAACACCATATATTTT
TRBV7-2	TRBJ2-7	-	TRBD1	CASGLGQETYEQYF	TGTGCCAGCGGCTTAGGACAGGAGACCTACGAGCAGTACTTC
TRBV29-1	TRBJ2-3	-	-	CSVEVSGSSSTDTQYF	TGCAGCGTTGAAGTAAGTGGCAGCTCTAGCACAGATACGCAGTATTTT
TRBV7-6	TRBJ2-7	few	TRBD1	CASSLNRDRGLDEQYF	TGTGCCAGCAGCTTGAACCGGGACAGGGGTCTTGACGAGCAGTACTTC
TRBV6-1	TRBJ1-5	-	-	CASSEGGRWNQPQHF	TGTGCCAGCAGTGAAGGGGGCCGGTGGAATCAGCCCCAGCATTTT
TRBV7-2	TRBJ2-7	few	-	CASSWRVAYEQYF	TGTGCCAGCAGCTGGCGGGTAGCCTACGAGCAGTACTTC
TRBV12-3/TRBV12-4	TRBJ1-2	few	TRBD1	CASSKGQGGYGYTF	TGTGCCAGCAGTAAGGGACAGGGAGGCTATGGCTACACCTTC
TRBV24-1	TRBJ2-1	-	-	CATSDPSPEGSSYNEQFF	TGTGCCACCAGTGACCCTTCCCCGGAGGGGAGCTCCTACAATGAGCAGTTCTTC
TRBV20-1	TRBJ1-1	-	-	CSAREQPGMNTEAFF	TGCAGTGCTAGAGAACAGCCGGGGATGAACACTGAAGCTTTCTTT
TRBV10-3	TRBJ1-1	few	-	CAISSVTEAFF	TGTGCCATCAGTTCGGTCACTGAAGCTTTCTTT
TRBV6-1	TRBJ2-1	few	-	CASIYRRSYNEQFF	TGTGCCAGCATTTACAGACGGTCCTACAATGAGCAGTTCTTC
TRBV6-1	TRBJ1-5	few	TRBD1	CASSEGTGLRSVQPQHF	TGTGCCAGCAGTGAAGGGACAGGGTTACGATCGGTGCAGCCCCAGCATTTT
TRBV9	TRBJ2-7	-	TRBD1	CASSVGTGSVYEQYF	TGTGCCAGCAGCGTAGGGACAGGGTCTGTCTACGAGCAGTACTTC
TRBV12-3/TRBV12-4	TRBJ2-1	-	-	CASSPLGTQKETQFF	TGTGCCAGCAGTCCTCTGGGAACCCAAAAAGAGACCCAGTTCTTC
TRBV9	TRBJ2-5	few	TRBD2	CASSVSGGGGETQYF	TGTGCCAGCAGCGTTAGCGGGGGAGGCGGAGAGACCCAGTACTTC
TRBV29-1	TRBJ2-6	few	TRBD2	CSVDSGRGANVLTF	TGCAGCGTCGATAGCGGGAGAGGGGCCAACGTCCTGACTTTC
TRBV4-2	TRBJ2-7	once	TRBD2	CASSLLAGDEYEQYF	TGTGCCAGCAGCCTTCTAGCGGGGGACGAATACGAGCAGTACTTC
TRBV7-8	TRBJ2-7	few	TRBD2	CASSLAGVVYEQYF	TGTGCCAGCAGCCTAGCGGGGGTCGTCTACGAGCAGTACTTC
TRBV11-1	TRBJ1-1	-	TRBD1	CASSPRGQGSTEAFF	TGTGCCAGCAGCCCACGGGGACAGGGCTCCACTGAAGCTTTCTTT
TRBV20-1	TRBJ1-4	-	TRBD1	CSARSGQGGEKLFF	TGCAGTGCTAGATCGGGACAGGGGGGTGAAAAACTGTTTTTT
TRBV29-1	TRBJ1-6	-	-	CSVPEGKDNSPLHF	TGCAGCGTGCCAGAGGGGAAGGATAATTCACCCCTCCACTTT
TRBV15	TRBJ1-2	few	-	CATSRDLPGQEGYTF	TGTGCCACCAGCAGAGATTTACCGGGGCAGGAGGGCTACACCTTC
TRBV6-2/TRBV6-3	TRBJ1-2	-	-	CASKQRGYYGYTF	TGTGCCAGCAAACAGCGGGGATACTATGGCTACACCTTC
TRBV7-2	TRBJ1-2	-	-	CASSLEESWGGYTF	TGTGCCAGCAGCTTAGAGGAGAGTTGGGGTGGCTACACCTTC
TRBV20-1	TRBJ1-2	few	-	CSARVVQGNYGYTF	TGCAGTGCTAGAGTAGTACAGGGAAACTATGGCTACACCTTC
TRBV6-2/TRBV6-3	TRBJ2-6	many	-	CASTQSGGSGANVLTF	TGTGCCAGCACCCAAAGTGGCGGGTCTGGGGCCAACGTCCTGACTTTC
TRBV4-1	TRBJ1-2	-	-	CASSQVAALLTNYGYTF	TGCGCCAGCAGCCAAGTAGCAGCTTTACTTACCAACTATGGCTACACCTTC
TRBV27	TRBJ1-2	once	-	CASSLWVLGGYTF	TGTGCCAGCAGTTTATGGGTGCTAGGTGGCTACACCTTC
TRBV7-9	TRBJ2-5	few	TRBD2	CASSRRLAGNQETQYF	TGTGCCAGCAGCCGTCGACTAGCGGGGAACCAAGAGACCCAGTACTTC
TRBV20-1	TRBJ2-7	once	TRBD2	CSARGASGYEQYF	TGCAGTGCTAGGGGGGCTAGCGGGTACGAGCAGTACTTC
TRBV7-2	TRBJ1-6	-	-	CASSYNSNERLHF	TGTGCCAGCAGTTATAATTCAAATGAGAGACTCCACTTT
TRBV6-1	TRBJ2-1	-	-	CASRGVPIDNEQFF	TGTGCCAGCAGAGGCGTCCCAATCGACAATGAGCAGTTCTTC
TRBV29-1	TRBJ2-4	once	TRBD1	CSFWTGTGIQYF	TGCAGCTTTTGGACAGGAACGGGCATTCAGTACTTC
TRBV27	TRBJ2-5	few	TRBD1	CASRKQDRAETQYF	TGTGCCAGCAGAAAGCAGGACAGGGCAGAGACCCAGTACTTC
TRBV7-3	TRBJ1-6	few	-	CASSLIWDTYNSPLHF	TGTGCCAGCAGCTTAATTTGGGACACCTATAATTCACCCCTCCACTTT
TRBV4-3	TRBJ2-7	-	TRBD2	CASSQTGTSGSYEQYF	TGCGCCAGCAGCCAGACCGGGACTAGCGGCTCCTACGAGCAGTACTTC
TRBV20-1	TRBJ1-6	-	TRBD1	CSAPTGEAYNSPLHF	TGCAGTGCTCCTACAGGGGAGGCCTATAATTCACCCCTCCACTTT
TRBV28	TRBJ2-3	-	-	CASSFSANSADTQYF	TGTGCCAGCAGTTTCTCCGCGAACTCCGCAGATACGCAGTATTTT
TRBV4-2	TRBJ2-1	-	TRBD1	CASSQVQGAGHEQFF	TGTGCCAGCAGCCAAGTCCAGGGGGCAGGCCATGAGCAGTTCTTC
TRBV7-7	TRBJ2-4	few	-	CASSPDMGNIQYF	TGTGCTAGCAGCCCGGACATGGGGAACATTCAGTACTTC
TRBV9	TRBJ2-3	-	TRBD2	CASSVEAGGPDTQYF	TGTGCCAGCAGCGTAGAAGCGGGGGGGCCAGATACGCAGTATTTT
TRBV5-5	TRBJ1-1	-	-	CASSLEFWTVEAFF	TGTGCCAGCAGCTTGGAGTTTTGGACAGTGGAAGCTTTCTTT
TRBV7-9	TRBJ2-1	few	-	CASSAEAARGFNEQFF	TGTGCCAGCAGCGCAGAAGCAGCTAGGGGTTTCAATGAGCAGTTCTTC